This is a list of T cell receptor beta chains from one sample in a study of blood T cell repertoires in COVID-19. Here immunoSEQ multiplex PCR was the method, and the copy in TCRdb shows in-frame clones only, minus some. The sample has over 85,000 clones, around 87% seen once. Sequencing used peripheral blood. The receptor set was obtained from an elderly woman with acute or convalescent COVID-19. Each CDR3 is given with its conserved first and last residue. The D gene is left open where the match is weak. The size field is filled for only some rows; it gives once, few, many or a size class.

>TRBV5-1|-|TRBJ2-5|-
TGCGCCAGCAGCAGGGGCCGGGAAGAGACCCAGTACTTC
CASSRGREETQYF
>TRBV9|-|TRBJ1-3|-
TGTGCCAGCTCGAAGGGAGGGGTTGGAAACACCATATATTTT
CASSKGGVGNTIYF
>TRBV10-1|-|TRBJ2-1|TRBD2
TGCGCCAGCAGTGAGTCTGGGGGAGGGCCAAATGAGCAGTTCTTC
CASSESGGGPNEQFF
>TRBV7-9|-|TRBJ2-1|TRBD2
TGTGCCAGCAGCCTAGGACTAGCGGGGGTCCTTAAGGATGAGCAGTTCTTC
CASSLGLAGVLKDEQFF
>TRBV29-1|-|TRBJ2-7|TRBD2
TGCAGCGTTGAAAGAAGCGGGGGAGACGAGCAGTACTTC
CSVERSGGDEQYF
>TRBV5-4|-|TRBJ1-4|-
TGTGCCAGCAGCTTAGGGGCCAGGGGTGAAAAACTGTTTTTT
CASSLGARGEKLFF
>TRBV12-5|-|TRBJ1-1|-
TGTGCTAGTGTCCCTGACAGGACGAACACTGAAGCTTTCTTT
CASVPDRTNTEAFF
>TRBV5-5|-|TRBJ2-3|TRBD2
TGTGCCAGCAGCCCGGGAGGGGAAACAGATACGCAGTATTTT
CASSPGGETDTQYF
>TRBV11-3|few|TRBJ1-1|-
TGTGCCAGCGCACATGGTTCGAGGGTTCCTTACTCCACTGAAGCTTTCTTT
CASAHGSRVPYSTEAFF
>TRBV6-5|once|TRBJ1-2|-
TGTGCCAGCAGAACCGACACTGGGTATGGCTACACCTTC
CASRTDTGYGYTF
>TRBV18|few|TRBJ1-4|-
TGTGCCAGCTCACCCGATTTGGCAGGGTCAAATGAAAAACTGTTTTTT
CASSPDLAGSNEKLFF
>TRBV19|-|TRBJ1-5|-
TGTGCCAGTAGTATCAGGGGTTCGGGCAATCAGCCCCAGCATTTT
CASSIRGSGNQPQHF
>TRBV12-5|-|TRBJ1-2|-
TGTGCTAGTGGACAGGAAGACCGTGGCTACACCTTC
CASGQEDRGYTF
>TRBV19|-|TRBJ2-7|TRBD1
TGTGCCAGTAGTCTCGGACAGGGGTACGAGCAGTACTTC
CASSLGQGYEQYF
>TRBV9|-|TRBJ2-7|TRBD2
TGTGCCAGCAGCGTAGCGAGCGGGAGTTACGAGCAGTACTTC
CASSVASGSYEQYF
>TRBV5-1|-|TRBJ2-1|TRBD2
TGCGCCAGCGGCGGCGGGGGGGCTTCTAATGAGCAGTTCTTC
CASGGGGASNEQFF
>TRBV6-5|-|TRBJ2-1|TRBD1
TGTGCCAGCAGTTACGGTCCAGGGGGCGGGAATGAGCAGTTCTTC
CASSYGPGGGNEQFF
>TRBV5-5|-|TRBJ2-7|-
TGTGCCAGCAGCCCCGGACAGAACTACGAGCAGTACTTC
CASSPGQNYEQYF